These 20 T cell receptor beta chains were sequenced from one sample in a study of HIV-infected patients and healthy controls. Alpha and beta constant-region primers primed reverse transcription of around 500 ng RNA. Using multiplexing indices, alpha and beta chain libraries were generated apart by chain-specific third strand synthesis. TCRdb ran MiXCR on the 5' RACE reads and lists one entry per CDR3 protein. Among roughly 10,000 distinct CDR3 sequences listed, 8% to 10% were seen once. All unsorted peripheral T cells were captured because whole blood was used without fractionation. Sequences were obtained from blood. The source is an adult in good health.

The CDR3 loop reads CASSLEQGLSYEQYF. For the CDR3, the DNA is TGTGCCAGCAGCTTAGAACAGGGTTTATCCTACGAGCAGTACTTC. The chain joins TRBV7-9 to TRBJ2-7, with D maybe TRBD1 (6 bases). Germline V gene lookup returns CDR1 SEHNR and CDR2 FQNEAQ (reference sequence). The CDR3 covers 15 residues. Trimming left V 1 base short and J 1 base short, with 11 bases between.

This clonotype occurred a few times. CDR3 residues: CSVEDTGASTQYF. The CDR3 coding sequence is TGCAGCGTTGAAGATACCGGGGCTTCTACGCAGTATTTT. V usage is TRBV29-1 and J usage is TRBJ2-3; perhaps D is TRBD1 or TRBD2 (5 bases each). From germline, CDR1 is SQVTM and CDR2 ANQGSEA. V was pared by 0 bases and J by 8 bases, with 12 bases between. The CDR3 length is 13 residues.

This clonotype was counted at least ten times. J is TRBJ2-5 and V is TRBV5-1; TRBD2 matches 15 bases. The J segment lost 2 bases and the V segment lost 4 bases, leaving 3 bases of the junction unmatched. CDR1 and CDR2 (germline): SGHRS, YFSETQ. The CDR3 is 16 amino acids. The CDR3 is CASSVGTSGGQETQYF. Here the CDR3 DNA reads TGCGCCAGCAGCGTGGGGACTAGCGGGGGGCAAGAGACCCAGTACTTC.

The rearrangement uses TRBV10-3 and TRBJ2-2, with TRBD1 matching 10 bases. CDR3 length: 17 amino acids. With V trimmed by 4 bases and J by 1 base, 6 bases remained unmatched. Germline V CDR1 and CDR2: ENHRY, SYGVKD. In nucleotides, the CDR3 is TGTGCCATCAGTGGTCGACAGGGGGCTCAGAACACCGGGGAGCTGTTTTTT. Translating it yields CAISGRQGAQNTGELFF.

Within the sample, this clonotype is large (0.1 to 1%). The CDR3 sequence is CASSQDWAREQYF. DNA for the CDR3: TGCGCCAGCAGCCAAGACTGGGCGAGGGAGCAGTACTTC. The chain has TRBV4-3 and TRBJ2-7, with D uncertain. There are 13 residues in the CDR3. CDR1 is LGHNA, CDR2 YSLEER, per germline. The V end lost 0 bases, the J end lost 7 bases, and 10 bases lay between the germline ends.

This clonotype was counted many times. V gene TRBV6-5 combines with J gene TRBJ2-5; the match to TRBD1 covers 7 bases. Germline assignment: CDR1 MNHEY and CDR2 SVGAGI. The CDR3 has 13 residues. After removal of 6 bases from V and 3 bases from J, the junction contained 4 bases not matched to a gene. DNA for the CDR3: TGTGCCAGCAGGAGGACAGGTGAAGAGACCCAGTACTTC. This encodes CASRRTGEETQYF.

This clonotype is judged medium-sized. V gene TRBV13 combines with J gene TRBJ2-3, with 11 nucleotides matching TRBD2. J gave up 4 bases and V 4 bases, and 7 bases lay outside the gene matches. The CDR3 runs to 16 residues. Germline CDR1 and CDR2: PRHDT and FYEKMQ (reference sequence). The CDR3 loop is CASSYMTSGAPDTQYF. CDR3 nucleotides: TGTGCCAGCAGCTATATGACTAGCGGGGCCCCAGATACGCAGTATTTT.

This clonotype is classed as medium-sized (0.01 to 0.1%). The chain recombines TRBV10-2 with TRBJ2-3; D call uncertain. Looked up from germline, CDR1 is WSHSY and CDR2 is SAAADI. V lost 5 bases and J 5 bases, leaving 11 bases between the germline ends. This CDR3 spans 13 amino acids. This CDR3 reads CASSRGARDTQYF. CDR3 nucleotides: TGCGCCAGCAGTCGCGGAGCGAGAGATACGCAGTATTTT.

This clonotype was picked up many times. This sequence joins TRBV4-3 and TRBJ2-7; tentatively, D is TRBD1 (6 bases). Trimming pared 0 bases from V and 3 bases from J, leaving 15 bases between. Germline CDR1 reads LGHNA; CDR2 reads YSLEER. The CDR3 is made up of 16 amino acids. The CDR3 DNA is TGCGCCAGCAGCCAAGACAGGACAGCTCACTACTACGAGCAGTACTTC. Its translation is CASSQDRTAHYYEQYF.

By frequency in the sample, this clonotype is medium-sized. The chain recombines TRBV6-1 with TRBJ2-5, with D unclear. This CDR3 spans 13 amino acids. V lost 3 bases, J lost 2 bases, and 7 bases lay in between. Germline CDR1 MNHNS, CDR2 SASEGT. The CDR3 here is CASSEGSQETQYF. For the CDR3, the DNA is TGTGCCAGCAGTGAGGGCAGTCAAGAGACCCAGTACTTC.

In its sample, this clonotype is medium-sized. This rearrangement joins TRBV4-1 to TRBJ1-1; 12 positions agree with TRBD1. With V trimmed by 4 bases and J by 7 bases, 10 bases remained unmatched. Germline V lookup: CDR1 MGHRA, CDR2 YSYEKL. This CDR3 contains 16 residues. The CDR3 DNA sequence: TGCGCCAGCAGCCTTGACAGCCGGGACAGGGGGCTTGAAGCTTTCTTT. Amino acid sequence: CASSLDSRDRGLEAFF.

The chain employs TRBV10-1 and TRBJ2-5; D is possibly TRBD2 (6 bases). In germline, CDR1 is WNHNN, CDR2 SYGVQD (reference sequence). The V and J ends lost 4 bases and 11 bases respectively, with 17 bases between them. This CDR3 contains 13 residues. The CDR3 DNA follows: TGCGCCAGCAGTGTTCAGCGGGCTGATGCACAGTACTTC. Translating it yields CASSVQRADAQYF.

Within the sample, this clonotype is medium-sized (0.01 to 0.1%). The chain uses TRBV5-6 and TRBJ2-2; D is perhaps TRBD2 (6 bases). The CDR3 has 16 residues. The V end was cut by 4 bases, the J end by 4 bases, with 17 bases between. CDR1 is SGHDT and CDR2 is YYEEEE in the germline V gene. The CDR3 loop reads CASSQSETGVTGELFF. The CDR3 DNA sequence: TGTGCCAGCAGCCAGAGTGAAACGGGGGTCACCGGGGAGCTGTTTTTT.

This clonotype is deemed medium-sized. The chain joins TRBV19 to TRBJ2-7, with D possibly TRBD2 on 6 matching bases. Deletions cut 5 bases from V and 2 bases from J, with 16 bases between. The CDR3 length is 15 residues. Per germline, CDR1 LNHDA and CDR2 SQIVND (reference sequence). In nucleotides, the CDR3 is TGTGCCAGTAGTCCCCTGAGGCGGGATCCCTACGAGCAGTACTTC. Amino acids: CASSPLRRDPYEQYF. The complete variable domain, with remaining parts taken from reference TRBV19 and TRBJ2-7, reads DGGITQSPKYLFRKEGQNVTLSCEQNLNHDAMYWYRQDPGQGLRLIYYSQIVNDFQKGDIAEGYSVSREKKESFPLTVTSAQKNPTAFYLCASSPLRRDPYEQYFGPGTRLTVT.

This clonotype was observed once. V gene TRBV4-2 combines with J gene TRBJ2-3, with TRBD2 matching over 8 bases. The CDR3 spans 15 residues. Trimming removed 5 bases from V and 6 bases from J; junction bases left unmatched: 10. CDR1 and CDR2 from the germline V gene are LGHNA and YNFKEQ. This CDR3 is CASSGDRTSSDTQYF. The CDR3 region has the DNA TGTGCCAGCAGCGGGGACCGGACTAGCTCGGATACGCAGTATTTT.

This clonotype is judged medium-sized. The chain joins TRBV28 to TRBJ2-1, with 7 bases aligning to TRBD2. The CDR3 loop spans 14 amino acids. Germline lookup yields CDR1 MDHEN and CDR2 SYDVKM. The ends lost 6 bases at V and 7 bases at J; junction bases unmatched: 9. CDR3 DNA sequence: TGTGCCAGCAGACCAGCGGGATTAGGGAATGAGCAGTTCTTC. It is translated as CASRPAGLGNEQFF.

By sample fraction, this clonotype is medium-sized. The chain carries TRBV7-2 and TRBJ2-5, with 8 bases fitting TRBD2. CDR3 length: 16 residues. Trimming took 1 base from V and 0 from J; bases not matched to a gene: 4. CDR1 is SGHTA and CDR2 is FQGNSA in the germline V gene. For the CDR3, the DNA is TGTGCCAGCAGCTTAGGGAGCGGGGGCTACCAAGAGACCCAGTACTTC. Amino acids: CASSLGSGGYQETQYF.

This clonotype was counted between two and nine times. J is TRBJ2-4 and V is TRBV29-1; 11 bases line up with TRBD1. The V gene end was trimmed by 0 bases and the J gene end by 1 base; junction bases not matched to a gene: 8. The germline CDR1 and CDR2 sequences are SQVTM and ANQGSEA. The CDR3 extends over 18 amino acids. DNA of the CDR3: TGCAGCGTTGAAGATCGGGGGACAGGGGGATCGGCCAAAAACATTCAGTACTTC. Amino acid sequence: CSVEDRGTGGSAKNIQYF. The full variable domain, its missing parts supplied by reference TRBV29-1 and TRBJ2-4, is SAVISQKPSRDICQRGTSLTIQCQVDSQVTMMFWYRQQPGQSLTLIATANQGSEATYESGFVIDKFPISRPNLTFSTLTVSNMSPEDSSIYLCSVEDRGTGGSAKNIQYFGAGTRLSVL.

This clonotype is medium-sized (0.01 to 0.1%) by share. V and J are TRBV20-1 and TRBJ2-7; D unresolved. CDR1 is DFQATT, CDR2 SNEGSKA, per germline (reference sequence). The V gene lost 6 bases and the J gene lost 0 bases, with 12 bases spanning the gap. This CDR3 is 13 amino acids long. The CDR3 bases are TGCAGTGCCTCCGCCCCAAGCTCCTACGAGCAGTACTTC. Protein product: CSASAPSSYEQYF.

This clonotype was counted only a few times. The chain is built from TRBV7-2 and TRBJ1-5, with 7 bases fitting TRBD1. This CDR3 comprises 15 residues. Looked up from germline, CDR1 is SGHTA and CDR2 is FQGNSA. Trimming removed 5 bases from V and 4 bases from J; junction bases left unmatched: 8. The chain's CDR3 is CASSPEGQPNQPQHF. CDR3 coding DNA: TGTGCCAGCAGCCCCGAGGGACAGCCTAATCAGCCCCAGCATTTT.